The 30 T cell receptor beta chains below come from one sample, sequenced in a study of shared clonotypes between healthy human individuals. The naive CD8 population came from CD45RO-negative cells selected for CCR7, without terminally differentiated effector memory CD45RA+ cells. Some clones are missing from TCRdb's copy, which holds only in-frame ones; the method was immunoSEQ multiplex PCR. The sample yields 2 million to 2.5 million clones, roughly 91% seen once. The sample consisted of naive CD8+ T cells from PBMCs. These receptors all stem from a man younger than 30 in good health. Some clones in this sample may be carry-over from other donors' samples.

The V and J genes are TRBV11-2 and TRBJ2-5, with TRBD1 as a possible D gene (6 bases). This CDR3 spans 18 amino acids. V dropped 5 bases and J dropped 1 base, with 23 bases sitting between them. Germline assignment: CDR1 SGHAT and CDR2 FQNNGV. Written as DNA, the CDR3 is TGTGCCAGCAGCGCCGGCAACAGGGCCTATAGCTTCCAAGAGACCCAGTACTTC. This codes for CASSAGNRAYSFQETQYF. The whole variable domain, filled in from reference TRBV11-2 and TRBJ2-5, reads EAGVAQSPRYKIIEKRQSVAFWCNPISGHATLYWYQQILGQGPKLLIQFQNNGVVDDSQLPKDRFSAERLKGVDSTLKIQPAKLEDSAVYLCASSAGNRAYSFQETQYFGPGTRLLVL.

This chain links TRBV27 with TRBJ2-7, with 8 bases aligning to TRBD2. Germline assignment: CDR1 MNHEY and CDR2 SMNVEV (reference sequence). V lost 5 bases and J lost 9; bases outside the gene matches: 9. The CDR3 is made up of 13 amino acids. For the CDR3, the DNA is TGTGCCAGCAGTCCCGGACTAGCTAGCGTGCAGTACTTC. Amino acid sequence: CASSPGLASVQYF.

The CDR3 region has the DNA TGTGCCAGCAGTGGGGAGGAGACCCAAGAGACCCAGTACTTC. This encodes CASSGEETQETQYF. V is TRBV2 and J is TRBJ2-5; weak D call: TRBD2 (6 bases). V dropped 4 bases and J dropped 1 base, with 10 bases sitting between them. The CDR3 is 14 residues long. Looked up from germline, CDR1 is SNHLY and CDR2 is FYNNEI.

V gene TRBV4-3 combines with J gene TRBJ2-1; D might be TRBD1 (6 bases). This CDR3 region has 15 residues. Trimming left V 3 bases short and J 3 bases short, with 12 bases between. Germline-derived CDR1 and CDR2 are LGHNA and YSLEER. The DNA of the CDR3 is TGCGCCAGCAGCCATGATCCGGGACACTACAATGAGCAGTTCTTC. It translates to CASSHDPGHYNEQFF.

The V gene is TRBV4-3, the J gene TRBJ1-2; no definite D call. V dropped 0 bases and J dropped 0 bases, with 14 bases sitting between them. This CDR3 contains 17 residues. CDR1 is LGHNA, CDR2 YSLEER, per germline. The CDR3 coding sequence is TGCGCCAGCAGCCAAGATCTCAGGACGGCCTCTAACTATGGCTACACCTTC. This sequence encodes CASSQDLRTASNYGYTF.

The chain couples TRBV5-6 to TRBJ1-3, with a tentative D call TRBD1 (5 bases). The germline V gene has CDR1 SGHDT and CDR2 YYEEEE. V was clipped by 3 bases and J by 4 bases, with 11 bases between them. This CDR3 is built from 14 residues. CDR3: CASSWGTEGNTIYF. The CDR3 DNA reads as TGTGCCAGCAGCTGGGGGACCGAAGGAAACACCATATATTTT.

Turning to this clone: Other DNA sequences from this sample encode an identical CDR3 as well. V and J are TRBV19 and TRBJ2-7; the D gene could be TRBD1 or TRBD2 (5 bases each). Trimming cost V 8 bases and J 1 base, with 9 bases left between them. Germline V CDR1 and CDR2: LNHDA, SQIVND (reference sequence). The CDR3 is 12 residues long. This chain's CDR3 is CASRDGSYEQYF. For the CDR3, the DNA is TGTGCCAGTCGGGACGGTTCCTACGAGCAGTACTTC.

Remarks on this clone: This could be a read error, since a much larger clone is one nucleotide away. Other nucleotide sequences from this sample produce the same CDR3. The chain employs TRBV7-9 and TRBJ2-3; D not certain. The germline V gene encodes CDR1 SEHNR and CDR2 FQNEAQ (reference sequence). Trimming shortened V by 1 base and J by 1 base, and 3 bases separated the two germline ends. This CDR3 spans 13 amino acids. CDR3 in amino acids: CASSLGGTDTQYF. The CDR3 DNA sequence: TGTGCCAGCAGCTTAGGTGGCACAGATACGCAGTATTTT.

The chain uses TRBV27 and TRBJ1-2; D is unresolved. V was clipped by 6 bases and J by 4 bases, with 9 bases between them. Germline V gene lookup returns CDR1 MNHEY and CDR2 SMNVEV (reference sequence). The CDR3 sequence is 12 residues long. This CDR3 reads CASSPYGYGYTF. The CDR3 DNA sequence: TGTGCCAGCAGCCCCTACGGCTATGGCTACACCTTC.

This chain uses TRBV25-1 with TRBJ1-4, with a weak D call TRBD1 (5 bases). Germline assignment: CDR1 MGHDK and CDR2 SYGVNS. CDR3 length equals 11 residues. The CDR3 sequence is CAAGSGEKLFF. The CDR3 coding sequence is TGTGCGGCAGGGTCGGGCGAAAAACTGTTTTTT.

CDR3 sequence: CASGRPGGTQYF. CDR3 sequence (DNA): TGTGCCAGTGGCCGGCCGGGCGGGACCCAGTACTTC. The chain uses TRBV6-6 and TRBJ2-5, with no clear D. Per the germline V gene, CDR1 is MNHNY and CDR2 is SVGAGI (reference sequence). CDR3 length equals 12 residues. Trimming cost V 9 bases and J 7 bases, with 15 bases left between them.

This clone was recorded once. The chain recombines TRBV6-5 with TRBJ2-7; 9 nucleotides agree with TRBD1. The CDR3 has 14 amino acids. Germline-derived CDR1 and CDR2 are MNHEY and SVGAGI. V was clipped by 5 bases and J by 4 bases; unmatched bases: 6. The DNA of the CDR3 is TGTGCCAGCAGTCCCGGGACAGGGCAATACGAGCAGTACTTC. Translation: CASSPGTGQYEQYF.

The V and J genes are TRBV5-6 and TRBJ1-1, with D hard to call. CDR3 length equals 14 residues. Deletions cut 0 bases from V and 4 bases from J, with 10 bases between. Germline V CDR1 and CDR2: SGHDT, YYEEEE. In DNA form, the CDR3 reads TGTGCCAGCAGCTTGGAAGCCGGTCCCACTGAAGCTTTCTTT. The encoded protein is CASSLEAGPTEAFF.

This rearrangement joins TRBV27 to TRBJ2-1, with unresolved D. Trimming left V 5 bases short and J 10 bases short, with 18 bases between. This CDR3 spans 14 amino acids. Germline V gene sequence: CDR1 MNHEY, CDR2 SMNVEV (reference sequence). DNA of the CDR3: TGTGCCAGCAGTCCCTCGGCCCTCTCCGGGGAGCAGTTCTTC. Its protein is CASSPSALSGEQFF.

V is TRBV27 and J is TRBJ2-7; TRBD1 is a possible D gene (6 bases). The germline V gene has CDR1 MNHEY and CDR2 SMNVEV (reference sequence). V was clipped by 5 bases and J by 4 bases, with 21 bases between them. The CDR3 is made up of 16 amino acids. The CDR3 DNA is TGTGCCAGCAGTCCGTCGACAGGAAATAGGCCATACGAGCAGTACTTC. Protein sequence: CASSPSTGNRPYEQYF.

As concerns this clone: Different DNA sequences within this sample yield the same CDR3. The chain is built from TRBV27 and TRBJ2-7, with TRBD2 matching 7 bases. The V segment lost 11 bases and the J segment 3 bases; nucleotides outside the gene matches: 1. The length of the CDR3 is 10 residues. Germline CDR1 is MNHEY and CDR2 is SMNVEV (reference sequence). CDR3 in amino acids: CAAGDYEQYF. CDR3 bases: TGTGCCGCGGGGGACTACGAGCAGTACTTC.

The chain couples TRBV25-1 to TRBJ2-2; D tentatively reads TRBD1 or TRBD2 (5 bases each). V lost 5 bases to trimming and J lost 2 bases, with 15 bases between them. In germline, CDR1 is MGHDK, CDR2 SYGVNS. This CDR3 has 16 amino acids. The CDR3 DNA reads as TGTGCCAGCAGTCAAAGAGGGGATTATAACACCGGGGAGCTGTTTTTT. This translates into CASSQRGDYNTGELFF.

This rearrangement joins TRBV7-2 to TRBJ2-5; 8 bases align to TRBD2. V dropped 4 bases and J dropped 3; count of bases not matched to a gene: 7. The CDR3 extends over 15 amino acids. The germline CDR1 and CDR2 sequences are SGHTA and FQGNSA. The CDR3 coding sequence is TGTGCCAGCAGCTCGAGGCGGGAGGCGGAAGAGACCCAGTACTTC. It encodes CASSSRREAEETQYF.

This sequence joins TRBV1 and TRBJ2-7; TRBD2 reflects the table's D call only, with no check against the DNA. TRBV1 is a listed pseudogene. This CDR3 is 14 amino acids long. CDR3 nucleotide sequence: TGCACCAGCAGCCAAGATAGCACGGACTACGAGCAGTACTTC. Its protein is CTSSQDSTDYEQYF.

V gene TRBV7-9 combines with J gene TRBJ2-7; tentatively, D is TRBD1 (5 bases). The CDR3 loop spans 12 amino acids. V was trimmed by 5 bases and J by 7 bases, leaving 12 bases between them. CDR1 SEHNR and CDR2 FQNEAQ come from the germline V gene (reference sequence). The CDR3 spells CASSQGAREQYF. DNA of the CDR3: TGTGCCAGCAGCCAAGGGGCCAGAGAGCAGTACTTC. The full variable domain, in which reference TRBV7-9 and TRBJ2-7 provide the parts outside the CDR3, is DTGVSQNPRHKITKRGQNVTFRCDPISEHNRLYWYRQTLGQGPEFLTYFQNEAQLEKSRLLSDRFSAERPKGSFSTLEIQRTEQGDSAMYLCASSQGAREQYFGPGTRLTVT.

This chain uses TRBV7-9 with TRBJ2-1, with 14 positions matching TRBD2. This CDR3 is built from 17 residues. CDR1 SEHNR and CDR2 FQNEAQ come from the germline V gene (reference sequence). J was trimmed by 8 bases and V by 3 bases; bases with no gene match: 9. CDR3 amino acids: CASSFVPGTSGRHEQFF. For the CDR3, the DNA is TGTGCCAGCAGCTTTGTTCCCGGGACTAGCGGGAGACATGAGCAGTTCTTC. The full variable domain, its missing parts supplied by reference TRBV7-9 and TRBJ2-1, is DTGVSQNPRHKITKRGQNVTFRCDPISEHNRLYWYRQTLGQGPEFLTYFQNEAQLEKSRLLSDRFSAERPKGSFSTLEIQRTEQGDSAMYLCASSFVPGTSGRHEQFFGPGTRLTVL.

The chain uses TRBV28 and TRBJ1-5; TRBD1 is a possible D gene (5 bases). Deletions cut 10 bases from V and 0 bases from J, with 16 bases between. The CDR3 covers 15 residues. CDR1 and CDR2 from the germline V gene are MDHEN and SYDVKM. The CDR3 DNA sequence: TGTGCCATAGGCGCGGGGGGGTATAGCAATCAGCCCCAGCATTTT. Encoded protein: CAIGAGGYSNQPQHF. The full variable domain, in which reference TRBV28 and TRBJ1-5 provide the parts outside the CDR3, is DVKVTQSSRYLVKRTGEKVFLECVQDMDHENMFWYRQDPGLGLRLIYFSYDVKMKEKGDIPEGYSVSREKKERFSLILESASTNQTSMYLCAIGAGGYSNQPQHFGDGTRLSIL.

The V and J genes are TRBV5-1 and TRBJ2-2, with 9 bases that match TRBD1. The germline gives CDR1 SGHRS, CDR2 YFSETQ. The junction had 8 bases not matched to a gene; V was cut back by 3 bases and J by 2 bases. This CDR3 comprises 17 residues. CDR3: CASSWDRERSNTGELFF. DNA for the CDR3: TGCGCCAGCAGCTGGGACAGGGAGAGGAGCAACACCGGGGAGCTGTTTTTT.

The gene calls are TRBV6-6 and TRBJ2-7, with unresolved D. The V gene's germline CDR1 is MNHNY and CDR2 SVGAGI (reference sequence). CDR3 size: 13 residues. Deletions cut 2 bases from V and 7 bases from J, with 12 bases between. The CDR3 DNA reads TGTGCCAGCAGTTACGGGGAATCGTGGGAGCAGTACTTC. It encodes CASSYGESWEQYF.

The gene calls are TRBV11-2 and TRBJ2-7; TRBD1 matches 7 bases. Unmatched junction bases numbered 11, after V lost 5 bases and J lost 1 base. The CDR3 contains 16 residues. CDR1 is SGHAT and CDR2 is FQNNGV in the germline V gene. The chain's CDR3 is CASSPSYGTESYEQYF. The DNA for the CDR3 is TGTGCCAGCAGCCCCTCTTACGGGACAGAGTCCTACGAGCAGTACTTC.

The chain combines TRBV28 with TRBJ1-4; D unclear. The CDR3 sequence is 12 residues long. Trimming took off 6 bases at V and 4 bases at J, with 6 bases between the two ends. Germline V CDR1 and CDR2: MDHEN, SYDVKM. The CDR3, as DNA: TGTGCCAGCAGCCTTTTTAATGAAAAACTGTTTTTT. Protein sequence: CASSLFNEKLFF.

The chain employs TRBV27 and TRBJ2-7; TRBD1 agrees at 9 bases. Germline V gene data show CDR1 as MNHEY and CDR2 as SMNVEV (reference sequence). Trimming cost V 6 bases and J 5 bases; bases outside gene matches: 14. CDR3 length: 16 amino acids. The CDR3 protein is CASRRGPGQGIHEQYF. CDR3 DNA sequence: TGTGCCAGCAGGAGGGGGCCGGGACAGGGTATTCACGAGCAGTACTTC.

The chain couples TRBV6-1 to TRBJ1-2; a weak D match, TRBD1 (6 bases). The germline V gene has CDR1 MNHNS and CDR2 SASEGT. Trimming removed 4 bases at V and 0 bases at J, with 12 bases between. The CDR3 runs 15 residues. This CDR3 reads CASSADRYSNYGYTF. In nucleotides, the CDR3 is TGTGCCAGCAGTGCTGACAGGTACTCTAACTATGGCTACACCTTC.

The chain recombines TRBV7-9 with TRBJ2-3; the match to TRBD1 covers 7 bases. Germline V gives CDR1 SEHNR, CDR2 FQNEAQ (reference sequence). Trimming at V came to 1 base and at J to 5 bases, leaving 12 bases not matched to a gene. This CDR3 region has 17 residues. The CDR3 here is CASSLGGQGVVKDTQYF. CDR3 sequence (DNA): TGTGCCAGCAGCTTAGGGGGCCAGGGGGTTGTTAAAGATACGCAGTATTTT.

This clone showed up just once. This CDR3 is also generated by other DNA sequences in the sample. This chain uses TRBV27 with TRBJ2-7, with 7 bases fitting TRBD1. This CDR3 contains 15 residues. The ends lost 0 bases at V and 0 bases at J; junction bases unmatched: 2. The V gene's germline CDR1 is MNHEY and CDR2 SMNVEV (reference sequence). In DNA form, the CDR3 reads TGTGCCAGCAGTTTATCTGGGACAGTCTCCTACGAGCAGTACTTC. Protein sequence: CASSLSGTVSYEQYF.